Below, one TCR beta chain is given with its context. This entry is derived from a study of CD8+ T cells in alopecia areata. Looking at the study overall: The study gave treated patients oral tofacitinib at 5 to 10 mg twice daily. The drug, tofacitinib, lasted 6 to 18 months, followed by 6 months off drug.

Reverse transcription of extracted RNA yielded cDNA, which provided the sequencing template. The data were produced by immunoSEQ multiplex PCR, yet TCRdb's version contains in-frame clones alone and is incomplete. The sample records approximately 180,000 clones, approximately 56% being singletons. Lesional scalp tissue (obtained by punch biopsy) and peripheral blood were collected from alopecia areata patients. A FACSAria was used to sort CD4+ and CD8+ T cells. These cells came from PBMCs. CDR1 is LNHDA and CDR2 is SQIVND in the germline V gene (reference sequence). Deletions cut 3 bases from V and 3 bases from J, with 5 bases between. This CDR3 comprises 12 residues.

The chain has TRBV19 and TRBJ1-1; D call uncertain. Here the sequenced sample was CD4+ T cells sorted from blood, taken at week 0. The clonotype comes from a human donor with alopecia areata. DNA of the CDR3: TGTGCCAGTAGTATTAGGGACACTGAAGCTTTCTTT. Encoded protein: CASSIRDTEAFF.